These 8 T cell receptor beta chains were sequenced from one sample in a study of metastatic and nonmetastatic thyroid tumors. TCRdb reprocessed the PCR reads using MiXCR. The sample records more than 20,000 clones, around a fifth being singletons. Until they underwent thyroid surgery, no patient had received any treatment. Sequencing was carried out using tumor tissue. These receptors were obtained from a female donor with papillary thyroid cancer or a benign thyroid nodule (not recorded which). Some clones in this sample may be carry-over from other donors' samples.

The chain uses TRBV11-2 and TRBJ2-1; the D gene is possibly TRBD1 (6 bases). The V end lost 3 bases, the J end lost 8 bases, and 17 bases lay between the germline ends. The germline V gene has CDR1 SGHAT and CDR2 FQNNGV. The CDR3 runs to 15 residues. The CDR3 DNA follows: TGTGCCAGCAGCTTGACAGGTTCGGTTTACGATGAGCAGTTCTTC. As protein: CASSLTGSVYDEQFF.

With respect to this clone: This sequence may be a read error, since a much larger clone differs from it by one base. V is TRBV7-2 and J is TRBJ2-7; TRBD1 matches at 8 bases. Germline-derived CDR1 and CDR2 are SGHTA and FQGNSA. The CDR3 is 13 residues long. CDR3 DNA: TGTGCCAGCAGCTTGGGGACAGGATACGATCAGTACTTC. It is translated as CASSLGTGYDQYF.

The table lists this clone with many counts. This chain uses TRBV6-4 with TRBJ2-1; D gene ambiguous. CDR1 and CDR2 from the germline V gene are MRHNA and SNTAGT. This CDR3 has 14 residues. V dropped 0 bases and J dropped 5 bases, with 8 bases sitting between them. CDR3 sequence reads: CASSDSIENNEQFF. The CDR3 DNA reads TGTGCCAGCAGTGACTCAATAGAGAACAATGAGCAGTTCTTC.

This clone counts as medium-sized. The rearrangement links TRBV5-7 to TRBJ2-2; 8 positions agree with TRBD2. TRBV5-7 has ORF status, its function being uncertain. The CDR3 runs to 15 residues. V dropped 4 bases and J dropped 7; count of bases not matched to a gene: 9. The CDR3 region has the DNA TGTGCCAGCAGCGCAGCAGCGGGAGCCAGCGGGGAGCTGTTTTTT. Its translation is CASSAAAGASGELFF.

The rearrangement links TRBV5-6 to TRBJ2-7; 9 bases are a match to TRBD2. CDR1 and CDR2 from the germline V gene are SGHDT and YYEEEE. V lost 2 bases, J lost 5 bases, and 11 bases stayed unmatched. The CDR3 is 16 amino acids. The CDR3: CASSLGGIAGVNEQYF. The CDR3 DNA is TGTGCCAGCAGCTTAGGGGGGATAGCGGGAGTAAACGAGCAGTACTTC.

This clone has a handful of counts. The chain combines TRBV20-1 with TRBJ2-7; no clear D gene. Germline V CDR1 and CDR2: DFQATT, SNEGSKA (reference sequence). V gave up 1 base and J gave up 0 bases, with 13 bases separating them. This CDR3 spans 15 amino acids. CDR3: CSARAVQSRSYEQYF. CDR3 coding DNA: TGCAGTGCTAGAGCTGTCCAGAGCCGCTCCTACGAGCAGTACTTC.

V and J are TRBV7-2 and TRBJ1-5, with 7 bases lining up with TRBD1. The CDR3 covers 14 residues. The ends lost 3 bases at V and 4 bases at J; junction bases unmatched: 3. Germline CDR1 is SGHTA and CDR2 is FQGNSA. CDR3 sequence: CASSFGQANQPQHF. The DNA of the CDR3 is TGTGCCAGCAGCTTTGGACAGGCGAATCAGCCCCAGCATTTT. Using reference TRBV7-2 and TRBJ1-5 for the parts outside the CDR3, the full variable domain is GAGVSQSPSNKVTEKGKDVELRCDPISGHTALYWYRQSLGQGLEFLIYFQGNSAPDKSGLPSDRFSAERTGGSVSTLTIQRTQQEDSAVYLCASSFGQANQPQHFGDGTRLSIL.

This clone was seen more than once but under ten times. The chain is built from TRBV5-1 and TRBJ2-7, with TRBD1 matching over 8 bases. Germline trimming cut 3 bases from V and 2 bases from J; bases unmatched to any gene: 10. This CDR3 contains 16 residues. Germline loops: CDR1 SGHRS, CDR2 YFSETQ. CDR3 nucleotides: TGCGCCAGCAGCTCAACCGGGACAGGCTATACCTACGAGCAGTACTTC. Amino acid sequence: CASSSTGTGYTYEQYF.